This TCR beta chain was documented in a study of T-cell reconstitution after alpha-beta-depleted transplantation in children. This clonotype has more than one count but fewer than ten. Construction of the TCRbeta library involved unique molecular identifiers. TCRdb recomputed calls from the PCR reads with MiXCR, one row per CDR3 protein. The table lists hundreds of thousands of distinct CDR3 sequences, 15% to 20% of them singletons. V lost 4 bases, J lost 4 bases, and 6 bases stayed unmatched. The CDR3 runs 16 residues. The chain uses TRBV12-3 or TRBV12-4 and TRBJ2-2; TRBD2 agrees at 10 bases. The TCR comes from a male patient aged 2 to 10 who had a stem cell transplant for acute lymphoblastic leukemia, so the T cells may come from the graft donor. The material sequenced was PBMCs, mostly from graft donor cells, taken 360 days after TCRalphabeta/CD19-depleted stem cell transplant. CDR3 sequence (DNA): TGTGCCAGCAGTTCAGGACTAGCGGAGCGCACCGGGGAGCTGTTTTTT. It encodes CASSSGLAERTGELFF.